This T cell receptor beta chain stems from a study of T cell responses to AZD1222 COVID-19 vaccine. Note on this clone: The antigen remains unidentified.

Libraries were prepared by immunoSEQ multiplex PCR; TCRdb keeps only in-frame clonotypes and omits some of them. The sample records about 120,000 clones, over 75% being singletons. Study-level points and caveats: None of the repertoires were sampled until the peak T cell response had passed. Possibly, clonal diversity was underestimated; donors were largely white British and included more females. Unmutated variant regions are reportedly targeted by nearly half of spike-specific TCRs. Spike was spanned by vaccine-associated CD4 TCRs, which were dominant at 160-218 and 743-854.

Germline V gene data show CDR1 as LNHNV and CDR2 as YYDKDF (reference sequence). This CDR3 region has 17 residues. The ends were cut back, 1 base at V and 5 bases at J, with 20 bases in the middle. The TCR sequence derives from an adult in good health. The sample was peripheral blood, taken on day 0 of AZD1222 vaccination. The chain couples TRBV15 to TRBJ2-5; a weak D match, TRBD2 (6 bases). In DNA form, the CDR3 reads TGTGCCACCAGCAGAGGGACACCGCGGGGAATAAGGGAGACCCAGTACTTC. This encodes CATSRGTPRGIRETQYF. Together with reference TRBV15 and TRBJ2-5, the CDR3 gives the full variable domain: DAMVIQNPRYQVTQFGKPVTLSCSQTLNHNVMYWYQQKSSQAPKLLFHYYDKDFNNEADTPDNFQSRRPNTSFCFLDIRSPGLGDTAMYLCATSRGTPRGIRETQYFGPGTRLLVL.